Listed here are 23 T cell receptor beta chains from one sample, sequenced in a study of blood T cell repertoires in COVID-19. Libraries were prepared by immunoSEQ multiplex PCR; TCRdb keeps only in-frame clonotypes and omits some of them. Here the sample spans roughly 140,000 clones, roughly four fifths being singletons. Sequenced: peripheral blood. These receptors all come from a woman of 80 years or more with acute or convalescent COVID-19.

This chain links TRBV11-1 with TRBJ2-7, with no clear D. Germline values: CDR1 SGHAT, CDR2 FQDESV (reference sequence). Trimming removed 0 bases from V and 2 bases from J, with 8 bases in between. The CDR3 loop spans 14 amino acids. CDR3 sequence (DNA): TGTGCCAGCAGCTTAGCACAGCACACCTACGAGCAGTACTTC. It is translated as CASSLAQHTYEQYF.

The V gene is TRBV19, the J gene TRBJ1-2; 7 bases line up with TRBD1. Germline V CDR1 and CDR2: LNHDA, SQIVND (reference sequence). The junction had 12 bases not matched to a gene; V was cut back by 4 bases and J by 7 bases. This CDR3 spans 15 amino acids. This chain's CDR3 is CASSTSGQRASGYTF. CDR3 bases: TGTGCCAGTAGTACCTCGGGACAGAGGGCTTCTGGCTACACCTTC.

The chain has TRBV12-3 or TRBV12-4 and TRBJ2-1; D unclear. CDR3 size: 13 residues. V dropped 4 bases and J dropped 6 bases, with 10 bases sitting between them. The CDR3: CASSWRPSNEQFF. CDR3 nucleotide sequence: TGTGCCAGCAGTTGGCGGCCCAGCAATGAGCAGTTCTTC.

The chain couples TRBV6-5 to TRBJ1-2, with TRBD1 matching 12 bases. The CDR3 covers 15 residues. Trimming removed 5 bases from V and 2 bases from J; junction bases left unmatched: 3. The germline gives CDR1 MNHEY, CDR2 SVGAGI. The CDR3 nucleotides are TGTGCCAGCAGTAGGGGACAGGGGGCAAACTATGGCTACACCTTC. This codes for CASSRGQGANYGYTF.

The J gene is TRBJ1-2, the V gene TRBV5-4, with D possibly TRBD1 on 5 matching bases. CDR1 and CDR2 from the germline V gene are SGHNT and YYREEE (reference sequence). The CDR3 covers 14 residues. Trimming left V 2 bases short and J 7 bases short, with 15 bases between. This CDR3 reads CASSLSGDGGGYTF. CDR3 DNA: TGTGCCAGCAGCTTATCTGGGGACGGGGGTGGCTACACCTTC.

J is TRBJ2-7 and V is TRBV25-1, with a tentative D call TRBD1 (5 bases). CDR3 length equals 13 residues. V dropped 2 bases and J dropped 2 bases, with 7 bases sitting between them. Looked up from germline, CDR1 is MGHDK and CDR2 is SYGVNS. CDR3 residues: CASSELGAYEQYF. The CDR3, as DNA: TGTGCCAGCAGTGAACTAGGGGCCTACGAGCAGTACTTC.

J is TRBJ1-1 and V is TRBV28, with TRBD1 as a possible D gene (6 bases). The CDR3 is 16 amino acids. The V gene lost 2 bases and the J gene lost 0 bases, with 13 bases spanning the gap. Germline assignment: CDR1 MDHEN and CDR2 SYDVKM. DNA of the CDR3: TGTGCCAGCAGTTTAAGACAGGTTTACATGAACACTGAAGCTTTCTTT. The encoded protein is CASSLRQVYMNTEAFF.

CDR3 bases: TGTGCCAGCTCACCACGAAGCGGGGGCTACAATGAGCAGTTCTTC. Translation gives CASSPRSGGYNEQFF. This chain connects TRBV18 to TRBJ2-1, with 8 nucleotides matching TRBD2. CDR1 is KGHSH, CDR2 LQKENI, per germline. V gave up 1 base and J gave up 3 bases; unmatched junction bases: 2. The length of the CDR3 is 15 residues.

This chain joins TRBV7-2 and TRBJ2-7, with 9 positions matching TRBD2. Germline trimming cut 6 bases from V and 3 bases from J; bases unmatched to any gene: 6. This CDR3 spans 14 amino acids. The germline CDR1 and CDR2 sequences are SGHTA and FQGNSA. The CDR3 DNA sequence: TGTGCCAGCAGTCCGCGAGCGGGGGGCTACGAGCAGTACTTC. Its translation: CASSPRAGGYEQYF.

This chain joins TRBV2 and TRBJ2-7; D is unclear. V was shortened by 6 bases and J by 3 bases, with 6 bases between the two germline ends. Germline V CDR1 and CDR2: SNHLY, FYNNEI. This CDR3 has 11 residues. The CDR3 protein is CASSFSYEQYF. The CDR3 DNA reads TGTGCCAGCAGCTTTAGCTACGAGCAGTACTTC.

This clone came up once. The CDR3 loop reads CASNPSGGAQETQYF. In nucleotides, the CDR3 is TGTGCCAGCAACCCCTCGGGAGGGGCCCAAGAGACCCAGTACTTC. The chain is built from TRBV7-3 and TRBJ2-5; 8 positions agree with TRBD2. The V and J ends lost 7 bases and 1 base, in that order; junction bases with no gene match: 8. Germline values: CDR1 SGHTA, CDR2 FQGTGA. CDR3 size: 15 residues.

The CDR3 loop reads CASSFNRDTDTQYF. CDR3 nucleotides: TGTGCCAGCAGCTTCAACCGGGACACAGATACGCAGTATTTT. This rearrangement joins TRBV5-4 to TRBJ2-3; TRBD2 is a possible D gene (5 bases). V lost 2 bases and J lost 2, with 9 bases in between. Germline V gene data show CDR1 as SGHNT and CDR2 as YYREEE (reference sequence). The CDR3 runs to 14 residues.

The chain carries TRBV2 and TRBJ2-7; TRBD1 might be the D (6 bases). V lost 6 bases and J lost 6, with 12 bases in between. The CDR3 runs to 12 residues. Germline V gene data show CDR1 as SNHLY and CDR2 as FYNNEI. DNA for the CDR3: TGTGCCAGCAGAGAACTAGGGGGCGAGCAGTACTTC. Its protein is CASRELGGEQYF.

The J gene is TRBJ1-5, the V gene TRBV27; 9 bases match TRBD1. The germline V gene has CDR1 MNHEY and CDR2 SMNVEV (reference sequence). This CDR3 has 16 residues. J was trimmed by 1 base and V by 5 bases; bases with no gene match: 6. The CDR3 DNA reads as TGTGCCAGCAGTCCCATGGACAGGGGAAGCAATCAGCCCCAGCATTTT. Protein sequence: CASSPMDRGSNQPQHF.

The CDR3 loop is CASIRTGSPSGANVLTF. CDR3 in DNA: TGTGCCAGTATCAGGACAGGGTCCCCCTCTGGGGCCAACGTCCTGACTTTC. The V gene is TRBV19, the J gene TRBJ2-6; 8 nucleotides agree with TRBD1. Germline V gene data show CDR1 as LNHDA and CDR2 as SQIVND (reference sequence). The CDR3 is made up of 17 amino acids. V lost 7 bases, J lost 0 bases, and 8 bases stayed unmatched.

V gene TRBV28 combines with J gene TRBJ1-1, with a possible D match to TRBD1 (5 bases). Germline V gene lookup returns CDR1 MDHEN and CDR2 SYDVKM. Trimming pared 8 bases from V and 0 bases from J, leaving 10 bases between. CDR3 size: 13 residues. The CDR3 DNA sequence: TGTGCCAGCGGAACCAGGGTGAACACTGAAGCTTTCTTT. This translates into CASGTRVNTEAFF.

The V call is TRBV7-9, the J call TRBJ1-2; D not resolved. Germline V gene sequence: CDR1 SEHNR, CDR2 FQNEAQ (reference sequence). CDR3 length: 18 residues. The ends were cut back, 1 base at V and 0 bases at J, with 18 bases in the middle. For the CDR3, the DNA is TGTGCCAGCAGCTTAGGAAGAAAGTTTAACCACACTAACTATGGCTACACCTTC. This gives the protein CASSLGRKFNHTNYGYTF.

J is TRBJ2-5 and V is TRBV5-1; D call uncertain. The V end lost 5 bases, the J end lost 5 bases, and 16 bases lay between the germline ends. CDR3 size: 14 residues. CDR1 is SGHRS, CDR2 YFSETQ, per germline. The CDR3 DNA sequence: TGCGCCAGCAGTCCTCGTACCCCCGCGGAGACCCAGTACTTC. Amino acids: CASSPRTPAETQYF.

The genes are TRBV7-2 and TRBJ2-3; unclear D gene. Trimming shortened V by 1 base and J by 5 bases, and 13 bases separated the two germline ends. The germline V gene has CDR1 SGHTA and CDR2 FQGNSA. The length of the CDR3 is 15 residues. Here the CDR3 DNA reads TGTGCCAGCAGCTTAGGTAGGCGGCTACTAGATACGCAGTATTTT. Translated: CASSLGRRLLDTQYF.

This rearrangement joins TRBV6-5 to TRBJ1-6; 7 positions match TRBD1. The V segment lost 7 bases and the J segment 7 bases; nucleotides outside the gene matches: 4. Germline lookup yields CDR1 MNHEY and CDR2 SVGAGI. CDR3 length: 13 residues. CDR3 in amino acids: CASNAGGNSPLHF. The CDR3 DNA reads TGTGCCAGCAATGCAGGGGGGAATTCACCCCTCCACTTT.

V and J are TRBV20-1 and TRBJ1-1; D is possibly TRBD1 (5 bases). CDR3 length: 10 amino acids. The germline V gene has CDR1 DFQATT and CDR2 SNEGSKA (reference sequence). V was pared by 7 bases and J by 7 bases, with 10 bases between. The CDR3 region is CSVRAREAFF. In nucleotides, the CDR3 is TGCAGTGTCAGGGCCCGTGAAGCTTTCTTT.

The CDR3 region has the DNA TGCGCCAGCAGCCAAGAGAGGGGGGGACCCGGGACAGATACGCAGTATTTT. It codes for CASSQERGGPGTDTQYF. The V and J genes are TRBV4-1 and TRBJ2-3, with TRBD2 as a possible D gene (7 bases). Germline loops: CDR1 MGHRA, CDR2 YSYEKL. There are 17 residues in the CDR3. V was trimmed by 0 bases and J by 3 bases, leaving 16 bases between them.

This chain joins TRBV27 and TRBJ1-5; TRBD1 might be the D (6 bases). Germline V CDR1 and CDR2: MNHEY, SMNVEV (reference sequence). The CDR3 is made up of 16 amino acids. V was shortened by 4 bases and J by 0 bases, with 13 bases between the two germline ends. The CDR3 DNA is TGTGCCAGCAGTTCGTTTGCAGGGGTTAGCAATCAGCCCCAGCATTTT. As protein: CASSSFAGVSNQPQHF.